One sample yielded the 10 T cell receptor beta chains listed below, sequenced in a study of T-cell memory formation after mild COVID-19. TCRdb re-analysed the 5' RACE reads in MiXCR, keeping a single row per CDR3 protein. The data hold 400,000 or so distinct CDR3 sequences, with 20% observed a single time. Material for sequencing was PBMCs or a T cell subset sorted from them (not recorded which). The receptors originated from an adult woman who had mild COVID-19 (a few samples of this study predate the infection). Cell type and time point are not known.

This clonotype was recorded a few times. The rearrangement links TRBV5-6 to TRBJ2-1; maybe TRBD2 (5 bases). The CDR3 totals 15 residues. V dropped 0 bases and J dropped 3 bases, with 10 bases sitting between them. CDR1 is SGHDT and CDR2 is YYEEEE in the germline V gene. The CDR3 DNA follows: TGTGCCAGCAGCTTGGATCCGGGAAGCTACAATGAGCAGTTCTTC. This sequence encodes CASSLDPGSYNEQFF.

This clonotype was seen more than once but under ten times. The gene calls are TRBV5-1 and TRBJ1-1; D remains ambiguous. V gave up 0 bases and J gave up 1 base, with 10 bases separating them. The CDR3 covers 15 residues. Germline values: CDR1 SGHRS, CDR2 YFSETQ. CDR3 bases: TGCGCCAGCAGCTTGGAGGCCCGCAAGAACACTGAAGCTTTCTTT. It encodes CASSLEARKNTEAFF.

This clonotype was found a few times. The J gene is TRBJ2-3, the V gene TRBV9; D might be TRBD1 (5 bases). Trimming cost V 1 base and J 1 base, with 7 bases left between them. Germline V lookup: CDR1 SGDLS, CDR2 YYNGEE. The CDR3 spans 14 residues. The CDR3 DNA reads TGTGCCAGCAGCGTAATGACAGGCACAGATACGCAGTATTTT. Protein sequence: CASSVMTGTDTQYF. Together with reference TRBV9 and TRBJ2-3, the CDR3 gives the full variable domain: DSGVTQTPKHLITATGQRVTLRCSPRSGDLSVYWYQQSLDQGLQFLIQYYNGEERAKGNILERFSAQQFPDLHSELNLSSLELGDSALYFCASSVMTGTDTQYFGPGTRLTVL.

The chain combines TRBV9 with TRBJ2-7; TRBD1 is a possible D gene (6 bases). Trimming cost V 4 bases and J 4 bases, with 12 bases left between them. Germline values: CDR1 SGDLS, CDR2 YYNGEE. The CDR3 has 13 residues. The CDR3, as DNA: TGTGCCAGCAGCACCGGGACACTGTACGAGCAGTACTTC. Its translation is CASSTGTLYEQYF.

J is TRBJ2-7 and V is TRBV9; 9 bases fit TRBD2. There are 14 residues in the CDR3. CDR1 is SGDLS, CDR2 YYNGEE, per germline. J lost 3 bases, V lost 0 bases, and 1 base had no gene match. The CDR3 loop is CASSVDSGGYEQYF. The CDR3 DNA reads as TGTGCCAGCAGCGTAGATAGCGGGGGCTACGAGCAGTACTTC.

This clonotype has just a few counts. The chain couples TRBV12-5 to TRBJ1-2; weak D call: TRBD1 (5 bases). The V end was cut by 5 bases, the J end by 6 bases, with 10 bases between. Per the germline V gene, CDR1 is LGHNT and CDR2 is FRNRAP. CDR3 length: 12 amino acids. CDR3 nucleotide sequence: TGTGCTAGTGGTCCCCAGGGTGATGGCTACACCTTC. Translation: CASGPQGDGYTF.

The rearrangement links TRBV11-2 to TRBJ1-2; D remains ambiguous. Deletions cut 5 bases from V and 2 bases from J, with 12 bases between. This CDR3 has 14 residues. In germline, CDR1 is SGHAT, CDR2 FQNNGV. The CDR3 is CASSDRTGNYGYTF. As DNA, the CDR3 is TGTGCCAGCAGCGACCGGACGGGCAACTATGGCTACACCTTC.

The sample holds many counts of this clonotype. This CDR3 reads CASSPRTGAYNSPLHF. The CDR3 coding sequence is TGTGCCAGCAGCCCTCGGACAGGGGCGTATAATTCACCCCTCCACTTT. The chain employs TRBV9 and TRBJ1-6; the match to TRBD1 covers 9 bases. V gave up 4 bases and J gave up 4 bases; unmatched junction bases: 6. The CDR3 contains 16 residues. Germline V gives CDR1 SGDLS, CDR2 YYNGEE.

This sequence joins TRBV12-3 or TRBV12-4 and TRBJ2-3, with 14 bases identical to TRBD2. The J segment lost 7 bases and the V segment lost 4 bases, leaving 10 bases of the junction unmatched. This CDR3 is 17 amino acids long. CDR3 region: CASSSRLAGGPLNTQYF. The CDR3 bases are TGTGCCAGCAGTTCTCGACTAGCGGGAGGGCCATTGAATACGCAGTATTTT.

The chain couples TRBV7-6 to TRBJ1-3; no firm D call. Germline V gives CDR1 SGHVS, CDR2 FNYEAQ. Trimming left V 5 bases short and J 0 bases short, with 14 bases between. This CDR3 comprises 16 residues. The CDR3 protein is CASSQGMRSSGNTIYF. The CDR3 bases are TGTGCCAGCAGCCAAGGGATGCGAAGCTCTGGAAACACCATATATTTT.